The sequence of this T cell receptor beta chain was determined in a study of early T cells in non-severe SARS-CoV-2 infection. Study as a whole: Alpha and beta chains were unpaired, from unsorted whole-blood bulk RNA.

This clonotype has just a few counts. The TCR library protocol was used to attach unique molecular identifiers. These identifiers were attached to individual cDNA molecules. TCRdb processed the 5' RACE reads anew with MiXCR; each CDR3 protein has one entry. The sample comprises roughly 70,000 distinct CDR3 sequences, over 10% of which are singletons, and 4.5% to 6.5% rests with the top ten. Germline loops: CDR1 MNHNS, CDR2 SASEGT. The length of the CDR3 is 15 residues. V was trimmed by 3 bases and J by 0 bases, leaving 11 bases between them. The TCR was taken from an adult who was a healthcare worker with PCR-confirmed SARS-CoV-2 infection or an uninfected control (not recorded which). The sample consisted of whole blood. The chain uses TRBV6-1 and TRBJ1-2; no clear D gene. CDR3: CASSDRTRANYGYTF. CDR3 DNA sequence: TGTGCCAGCAGTGACAGGACGAGAGCTAACTATGGCTACACCTTC.